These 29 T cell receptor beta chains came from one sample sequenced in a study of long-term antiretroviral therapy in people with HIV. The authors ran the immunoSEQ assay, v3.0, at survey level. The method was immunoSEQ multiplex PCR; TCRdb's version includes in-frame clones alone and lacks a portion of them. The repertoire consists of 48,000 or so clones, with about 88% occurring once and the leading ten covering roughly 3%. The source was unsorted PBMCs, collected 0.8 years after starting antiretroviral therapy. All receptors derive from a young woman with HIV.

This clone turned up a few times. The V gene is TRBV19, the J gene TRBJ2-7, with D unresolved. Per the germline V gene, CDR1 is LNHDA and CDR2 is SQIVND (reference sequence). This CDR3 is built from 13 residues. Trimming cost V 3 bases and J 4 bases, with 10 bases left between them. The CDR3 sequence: CASSMTTLYEQYF. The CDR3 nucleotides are TGTGCCAGTAGTATGACCACCTTATACGAGCAGTACTTC.

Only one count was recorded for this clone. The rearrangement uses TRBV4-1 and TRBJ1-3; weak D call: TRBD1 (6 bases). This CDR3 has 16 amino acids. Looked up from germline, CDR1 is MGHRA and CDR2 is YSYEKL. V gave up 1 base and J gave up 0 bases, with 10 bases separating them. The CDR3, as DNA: TGCGCCAGCAGCCAAGGTACAGGGAGCTCTGGAAACACCATATATTTT. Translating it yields CASSQGTGSSGNTIYF.

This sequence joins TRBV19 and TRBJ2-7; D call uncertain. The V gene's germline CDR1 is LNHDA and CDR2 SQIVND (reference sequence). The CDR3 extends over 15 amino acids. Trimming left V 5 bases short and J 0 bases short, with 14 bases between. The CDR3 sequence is CASSSWRTSSYEQYF. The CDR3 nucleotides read TGTGCCAGTAGTTCCTGGAGAACCAGCTCCTACGAGCAGTACTTC.

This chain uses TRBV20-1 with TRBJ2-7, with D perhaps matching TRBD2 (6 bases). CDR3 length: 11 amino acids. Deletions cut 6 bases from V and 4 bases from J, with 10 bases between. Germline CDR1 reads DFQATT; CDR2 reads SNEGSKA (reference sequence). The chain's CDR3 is CSAEEGYEQYF. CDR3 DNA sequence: TGCAGTGCCGAGGAGGGTTACGAGCAGTACTTC.

The CDR3 is CASSLNRGPDQPQHF. DNA of the CDR3: TGTGCCAGCAGCTTAAACAGGGGGCCGGATCAGCCCCAGCATTTT. This sequence joins TRBV7-8 and TRBJ1-5, with 9 bases identical to TRBD1. Per germline, CDR1 SGHVS and CDR2 FQNEAQ. Trimming at V came to 2 bases and at J to 5 bases, leaving 4 bases not matched to a gene. This CDR3 is built from 15 residues.

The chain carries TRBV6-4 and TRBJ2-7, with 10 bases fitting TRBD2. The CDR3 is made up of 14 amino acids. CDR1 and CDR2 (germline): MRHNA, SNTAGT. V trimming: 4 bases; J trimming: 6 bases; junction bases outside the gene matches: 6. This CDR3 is CASSASGSLGEQYF. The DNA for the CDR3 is TGTGCCAGCAGTGCTAGCGGGAGTCTTGGCGAGCAGTACTTC.

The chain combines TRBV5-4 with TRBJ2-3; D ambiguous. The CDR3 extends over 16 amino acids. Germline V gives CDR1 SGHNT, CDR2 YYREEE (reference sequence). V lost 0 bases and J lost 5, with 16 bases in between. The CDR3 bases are TGTGCCAGCAGCTTGGAAGTCTTCCCGGTACAAGATACGCAGTATTTT. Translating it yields CASSLEVFPVQDTQYF. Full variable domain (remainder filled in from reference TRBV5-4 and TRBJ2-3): ETGVTQSPTHLIKTRGQQVTLRCSSQSGHNTVSWYQQALGQGPQFIFQYYREEENGRGNFPPRFSGLQFPNYSSELNVNALELDDSALYLCASSLEVFPVQDTQYFGPGTRLTVL.

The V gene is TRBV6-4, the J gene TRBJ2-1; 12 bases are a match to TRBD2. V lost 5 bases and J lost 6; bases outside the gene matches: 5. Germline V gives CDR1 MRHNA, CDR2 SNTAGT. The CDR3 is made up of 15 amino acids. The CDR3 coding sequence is TGTGCCAGCAGTCAACTAGCGGGAGGAATCAATGAGCAGTTCTTC. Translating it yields CASSQLAGGINEQFF.

The CDR3 here is CSVGRPHPILSGANVLTF. The CDR3 region has the DNA TGCAGCGTTGGTAGGCCACACCCTATTCTCTCTGGGGCCAACGTCCTGACTTTC. V and J are TRBV29-1 and TRBJ2-6, with D hard to call. The V gene lost 4 bases and the J gene lost 0 bases, with 19 bases spanning the gap. CDR3 size: 18 residues. CDR1 is SQVTM and CDR2 is ANQGSEA in the germline V gene.

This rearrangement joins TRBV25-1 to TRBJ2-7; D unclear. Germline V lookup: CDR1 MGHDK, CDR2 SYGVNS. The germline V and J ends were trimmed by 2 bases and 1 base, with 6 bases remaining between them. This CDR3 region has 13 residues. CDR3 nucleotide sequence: TGTGCCAGCAGTGAACAGTATTCCTACGAGCAGTACTTC. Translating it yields CASSEQYSYEQYF.

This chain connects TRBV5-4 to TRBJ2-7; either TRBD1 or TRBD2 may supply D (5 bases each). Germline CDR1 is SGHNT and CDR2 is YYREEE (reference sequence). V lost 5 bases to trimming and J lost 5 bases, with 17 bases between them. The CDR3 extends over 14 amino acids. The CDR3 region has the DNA TGTGCCAGCAGGTTATCCGGGACCCGGGACGAGCAGTACTTC. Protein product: CASRLSGTRDEQYF.

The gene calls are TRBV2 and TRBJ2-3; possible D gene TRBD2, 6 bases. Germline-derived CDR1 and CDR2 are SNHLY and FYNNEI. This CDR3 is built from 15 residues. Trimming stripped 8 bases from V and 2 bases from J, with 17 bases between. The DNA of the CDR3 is TGTGCCAGCCCCCCCCCGCGGGGCATCACAGATACGCAGTATTTT. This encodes CASPPPRGITDTQYF.

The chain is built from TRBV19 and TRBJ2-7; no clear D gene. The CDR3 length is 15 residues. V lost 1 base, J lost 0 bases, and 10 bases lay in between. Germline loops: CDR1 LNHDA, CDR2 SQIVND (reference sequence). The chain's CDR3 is CASSIVGSNSYEQYF. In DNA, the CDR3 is TGTGCCAGTAGTATAGTAGGGTCCAACTCCTACGAGCAGTACTTC.

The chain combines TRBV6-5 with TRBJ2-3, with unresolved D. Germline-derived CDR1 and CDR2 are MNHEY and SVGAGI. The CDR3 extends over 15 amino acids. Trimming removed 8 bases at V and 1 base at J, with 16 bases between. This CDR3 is CASGRSGWGTDTQYF. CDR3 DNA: TGTGCCAGCGGTAGAAGTGGATGGGGCACAGATACGCAGTATTTT.

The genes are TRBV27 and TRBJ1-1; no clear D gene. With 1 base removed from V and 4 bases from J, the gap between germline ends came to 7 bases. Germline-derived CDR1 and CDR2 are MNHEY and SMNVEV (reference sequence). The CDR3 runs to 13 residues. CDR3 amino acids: CASSLYGPTEAFF. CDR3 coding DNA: TGTGCCAGCAGTTTATATGGACCCACTGAAGCTTTCTTT.

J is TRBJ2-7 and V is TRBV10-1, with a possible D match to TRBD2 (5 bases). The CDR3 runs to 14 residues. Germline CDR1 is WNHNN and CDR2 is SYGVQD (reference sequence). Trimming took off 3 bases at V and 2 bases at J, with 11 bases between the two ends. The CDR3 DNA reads TGCGCCAGCAGTGAAGGGCGGGCAGCCTACGAGCAGTACTTC. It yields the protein CASSEGRAAYEQYF.

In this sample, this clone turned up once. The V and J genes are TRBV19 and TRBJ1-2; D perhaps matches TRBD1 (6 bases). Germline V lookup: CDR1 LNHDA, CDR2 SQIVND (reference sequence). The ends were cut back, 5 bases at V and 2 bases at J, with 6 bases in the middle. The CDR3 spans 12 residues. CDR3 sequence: CASSDRNYGYTF. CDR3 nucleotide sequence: TGTGCCAGTAGTGACAGGAACTATGGCTACACCTTC.

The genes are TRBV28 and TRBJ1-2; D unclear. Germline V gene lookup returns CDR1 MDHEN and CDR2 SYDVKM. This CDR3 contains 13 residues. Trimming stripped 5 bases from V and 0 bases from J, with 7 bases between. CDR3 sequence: CASSLGTNYGYTF. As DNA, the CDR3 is TGTGCCAGCAGTCTCGGGACTAACTATGGCTACACCTTC.

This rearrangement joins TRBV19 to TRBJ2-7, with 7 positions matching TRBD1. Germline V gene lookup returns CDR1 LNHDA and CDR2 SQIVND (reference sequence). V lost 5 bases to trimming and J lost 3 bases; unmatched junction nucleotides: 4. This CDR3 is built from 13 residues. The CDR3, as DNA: TGTGCCAGTAGTGTAAGACAGGGCTACGAGCAGTACTTC. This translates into CASSVRQGYEQYF.

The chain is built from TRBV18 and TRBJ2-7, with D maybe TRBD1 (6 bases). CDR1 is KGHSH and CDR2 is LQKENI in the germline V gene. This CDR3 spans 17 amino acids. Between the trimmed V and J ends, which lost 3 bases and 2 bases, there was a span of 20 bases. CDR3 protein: CASSPFPGTTYTYEQYF. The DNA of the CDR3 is TGTGCCAGCTCACCGTTCCCCGGGACAACTTATACCTACGAGCAGTACTTC.

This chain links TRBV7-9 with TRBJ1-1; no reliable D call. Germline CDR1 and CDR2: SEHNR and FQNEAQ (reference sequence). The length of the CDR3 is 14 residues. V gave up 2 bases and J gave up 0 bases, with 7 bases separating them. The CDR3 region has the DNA TGTGCCAGCAGCTTATTCGACCTGAACACTGAAGCTTTCTTT. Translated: CASSLFDLNTEAFF.

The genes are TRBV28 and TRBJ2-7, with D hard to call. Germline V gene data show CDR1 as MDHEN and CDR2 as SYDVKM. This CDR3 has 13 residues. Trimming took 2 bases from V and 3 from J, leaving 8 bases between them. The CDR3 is CASSLRRIYEQYF. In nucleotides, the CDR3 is TGTGCCAGCAGTTTAAGGCGGATCTACGAGCAGTACTTC.

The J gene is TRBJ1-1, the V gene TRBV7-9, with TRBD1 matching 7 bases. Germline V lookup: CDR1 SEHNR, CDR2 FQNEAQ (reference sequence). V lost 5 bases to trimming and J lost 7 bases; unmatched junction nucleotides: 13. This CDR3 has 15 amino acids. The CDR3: CASSPKGALSGEAFF. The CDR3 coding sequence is TGTGCCAGCAGCCCCAAGGGGGCCCTAAGTGGTGAAGCTTTCTTT.

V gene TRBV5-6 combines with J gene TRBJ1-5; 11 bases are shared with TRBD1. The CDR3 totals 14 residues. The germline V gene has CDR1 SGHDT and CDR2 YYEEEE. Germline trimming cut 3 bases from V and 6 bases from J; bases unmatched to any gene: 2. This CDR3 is CASSWGQGGQPQHF. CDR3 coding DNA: TGTGCCAGCAGCTGGGGACAGGGGGGTCAGCCCCAGCATTTT.

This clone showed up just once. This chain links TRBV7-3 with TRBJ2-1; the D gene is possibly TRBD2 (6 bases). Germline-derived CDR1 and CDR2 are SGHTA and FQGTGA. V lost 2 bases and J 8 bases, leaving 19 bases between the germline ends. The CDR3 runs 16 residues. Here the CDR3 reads CASSLAGSSHIDEQFF. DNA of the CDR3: TGTGCCAGCAGCTTAGCGGGATCGAGCCACATTGATGAGCAGTTCTTC.

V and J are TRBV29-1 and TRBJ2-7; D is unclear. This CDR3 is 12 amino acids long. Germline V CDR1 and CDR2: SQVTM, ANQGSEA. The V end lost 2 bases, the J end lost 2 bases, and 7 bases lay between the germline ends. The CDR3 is CSVESSAYEQYF. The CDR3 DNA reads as TGCAGCGTTGAAAGCAGTGCCTACGAGCAGTACTTC.

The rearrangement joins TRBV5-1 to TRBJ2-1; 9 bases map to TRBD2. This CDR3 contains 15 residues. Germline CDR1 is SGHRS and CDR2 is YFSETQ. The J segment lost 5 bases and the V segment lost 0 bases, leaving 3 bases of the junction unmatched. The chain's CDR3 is CASSLVAGAHNEQFF. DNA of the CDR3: TGCGCCAGCAGCTTGGTAGCGGGAGCCCACAATGAGCAGTTCTTC.

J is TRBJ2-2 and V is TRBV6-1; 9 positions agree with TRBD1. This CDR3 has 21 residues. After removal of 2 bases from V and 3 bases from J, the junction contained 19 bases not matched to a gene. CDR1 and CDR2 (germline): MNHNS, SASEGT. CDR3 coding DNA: TGTGCCAGCAGTGAATTAGAGGTTGGCAGTGGGACAGGGTTCTACACCGGGGAGCTGTTTTTT. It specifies CASSELEVGSGTGFYTGELFF.

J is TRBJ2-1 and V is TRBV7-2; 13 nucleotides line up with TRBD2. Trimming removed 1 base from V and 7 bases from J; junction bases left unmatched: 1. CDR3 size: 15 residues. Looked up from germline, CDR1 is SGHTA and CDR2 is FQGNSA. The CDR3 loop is CASSLETSGRNEQFF. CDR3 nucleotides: TGTGCCAGCAGCTTAGAGACTAGCGGGAGGAATGAGCAGTTCTTC.